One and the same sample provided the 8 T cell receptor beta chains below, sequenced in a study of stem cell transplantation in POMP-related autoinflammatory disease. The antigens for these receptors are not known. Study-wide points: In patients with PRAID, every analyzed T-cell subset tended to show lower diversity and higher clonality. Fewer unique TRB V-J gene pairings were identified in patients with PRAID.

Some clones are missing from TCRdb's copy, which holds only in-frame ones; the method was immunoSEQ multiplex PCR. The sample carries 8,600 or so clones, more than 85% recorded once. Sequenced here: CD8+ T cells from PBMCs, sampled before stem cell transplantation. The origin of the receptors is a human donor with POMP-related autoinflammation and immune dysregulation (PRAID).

The CDR3, as DNA: TGTGCCAGCAGTGAATGGGCGGGAGGTAATTCACCCCTCCACTTT. This gives the protein CASSEWAGGNSPLHF. The chain combines TRBV6-1 with TRBJ1-6; D is unclear. Germline V gene lookup returns CDR1 MNHNS and CDR2 SASEGT. The V and J ends lost 2 bases and 6 bases respectively, with 11 bases between them. The CDR3 covers 15 residues.

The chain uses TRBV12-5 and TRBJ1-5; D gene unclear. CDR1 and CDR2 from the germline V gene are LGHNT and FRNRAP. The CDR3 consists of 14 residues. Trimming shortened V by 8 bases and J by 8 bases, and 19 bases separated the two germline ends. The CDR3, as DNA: TGTGCTAGTCCCTGGGGATCCAGGCTTGAGCCCCAGCATTTT. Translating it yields CASPWGSRLEPQHF.

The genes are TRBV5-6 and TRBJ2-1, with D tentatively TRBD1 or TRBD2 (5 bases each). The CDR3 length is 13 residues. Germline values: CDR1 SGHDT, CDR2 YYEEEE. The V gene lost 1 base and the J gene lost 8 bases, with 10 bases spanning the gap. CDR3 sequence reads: CASSLYEGYEQFF. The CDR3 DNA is TGTGCCAGCAGCTTGTATGAGGGGTATGAGCAGTTCTTC.

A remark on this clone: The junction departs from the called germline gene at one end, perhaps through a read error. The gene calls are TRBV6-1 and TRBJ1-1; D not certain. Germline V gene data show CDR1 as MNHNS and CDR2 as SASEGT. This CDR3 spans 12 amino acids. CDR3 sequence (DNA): TGTGCCAGCAAGAACAGCCTCAGACGACCCTTATTT. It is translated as CASKNSLRRPLF.

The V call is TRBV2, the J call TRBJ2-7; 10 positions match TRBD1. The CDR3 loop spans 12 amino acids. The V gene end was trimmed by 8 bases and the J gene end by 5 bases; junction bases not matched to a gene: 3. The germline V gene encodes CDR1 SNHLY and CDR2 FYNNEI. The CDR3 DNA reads TGTGCCAGCCGGACAGGGGGAAACGAGCAGTACTTC. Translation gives CASRTGGNEQYF.

CDR3 sequence: CASSVGTSGEGETQYF. CDR3 in DNA: TGTGCCAGCAGCGTAGGGACTAGCGGGGAGGGGGAGACCCAGTACTTC. This rearrangement joins TRBV9 to TRBJ2-5, with 12 positions matching TRBD2. This CDR3 contains 16 residues. The germline V gene encodes CDR1 SGDLS and CDR2 YYNGEE. With V trimmed by 0 bases and J by 5 bases, 5 bases remained unmatched.

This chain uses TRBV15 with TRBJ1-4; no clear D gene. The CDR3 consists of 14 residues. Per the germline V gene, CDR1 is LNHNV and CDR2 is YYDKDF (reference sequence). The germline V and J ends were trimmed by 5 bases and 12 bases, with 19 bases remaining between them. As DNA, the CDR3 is TGTGCCACCAGCCCAAGGAGGGAGGGTGCCCAACTGTTTTTT. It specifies CATSPRREGAQLFF.

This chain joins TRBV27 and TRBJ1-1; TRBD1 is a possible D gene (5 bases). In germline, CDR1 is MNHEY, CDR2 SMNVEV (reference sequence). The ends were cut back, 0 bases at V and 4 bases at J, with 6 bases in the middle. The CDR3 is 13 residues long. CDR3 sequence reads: CASSLSGGTEAFF. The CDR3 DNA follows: TGTGCCAGCAGTTTATCCGGGGGCACTGAAGCTTTCTTT.